The entry that follows covers one TCR beta chain sequence. This clone was observed a single time. What antigen it recognizes has not been identified. Base qualities are not provided; no much larger clone lies one nucleotide away. A solitary read yields weak support. The protocol used for the library was PCR. The data were produced on an Illumina HiSeq 4000. High-throughput sequencing was used to profile the CDR3 region of the TCR beta-chain in every patient. Per the source publication's procedure: Drawing on CDR3 differences between clinicopathological groups, the researchers built a classifier meant to tell apart patients with distant-metastatic papillary thyroid cancer. To measure repertoire diversity the researchers used the Shannon index, while the Morisita-Horn index served to gauge how similar the tumor and blood repertoires were. The public reads were reprocessed in TCRdb via fastp at Q25 and MiXCR, keeping in-frame beta chains. TCRdb assigned the V and J calls; the authors' analysis was not used. Counted in this sample were approximately 13,000 clones; around 25% of them appeared once. The top ten hold 12% of the sample.

Trimming costs V 5 bases and J 6 bases, and their ends lie 17 bases apart. The CDR3 covers 14 residues, taking in both the cysteine and the phenylalanine. Of all the DNA, just the CDR3 is kept, 42 bases in frame from base 1. Based on the germline V gene, the CDR1 and CDR2 sequences are SGHDN and FVKESK. This entry comes from a study of metastatic and nonmetastatic thyroid tumors (dated by TCRdb to the early 2020s). The study in broad terms: The researchers compared repertoires between peripheral blood samples and tumor or nodule tissue samples from patients with malignant or benign thyroid disease. Results and caveats for the whole study, not just this receptor: In both blood and tumor samples, malignant tumors were reported to have significantly higher TCR beta diversity than benign nodules.

No treatment had been received by any patient before thyroid surgery. Patient clinical samples collected from about 2012 to 2019 were retrospectively analysed using T-cell receptor beta sequencing. Sequencing was performed on adjacent normal tissue. This clonotype was sampled from a female donor with papillary thyroid cancer or a benign thyroid nodule (not recorded which). Some clones in this sample may be carry-over from other donors' samples. The chain joins TRBV14 to TRBJ2-7, with the D assignment possibly TRBD1 or TRBD2, given 5 matching bases for each. The CDR3 region has the sequence CASSWGPSSFEQYF. The DNA reads TGTGCCAGCAGCTGGGGACCAAGCTCTTTCGAGCAGTACTTC.